This T cell receptor (beta chain) was profiled in a study of identical twins. Regarding the study as a whole: Out-of-frame alpha sequences common to twins exhibited a surplus of low generation probability. The study reached conclusions through statistical analysis that was cross-sectional, not following the same donors.

A single record per CDR3 protein comes from TCRdb applying MiXCR to the 5' RACE reads. This sample has under 250,000 distinct CDR3 sequences, with approximately 9% found just once. This clonotype was counted only a few times. Its antigen is not identified. Trimming pared 4 bases from V and 9 bases from J, leaving 13 bases between. The germline gives CDR1 LNHDA, CDR2 SQIVND (reference sequence). This CDR3 is 13 amino acids long. The specimen was memory (CD45RO+) T cells sorted from blood. The chain recombines TRBV19 with TRBJ2-1; D unresolved. This TCR was recovered from a woman between 18 and 30 years old in good health. Here the CDR3 reads CASSSERAVEQFF. The CDR3 nucleotides are TGTGCCAGTAGTAGTGAAAGGGCCGTTGAGCAGTTCTTC.